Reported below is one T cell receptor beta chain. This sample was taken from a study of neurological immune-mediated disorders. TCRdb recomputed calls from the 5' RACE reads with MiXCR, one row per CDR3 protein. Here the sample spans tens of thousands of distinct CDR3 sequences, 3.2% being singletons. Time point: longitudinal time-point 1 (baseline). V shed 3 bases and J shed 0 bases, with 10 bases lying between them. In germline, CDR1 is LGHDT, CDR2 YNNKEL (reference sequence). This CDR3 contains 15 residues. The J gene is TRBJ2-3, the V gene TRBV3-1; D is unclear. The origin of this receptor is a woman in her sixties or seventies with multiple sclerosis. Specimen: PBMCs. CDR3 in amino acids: CASSQNGFSTDTQYF. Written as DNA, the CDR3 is TGTGCCAGCAGCCAGAACGGGTTCAGCACAGATACGCAGTATTTT.